A selection of T cell receptor beta chains follows, all from one sample in a study of response to subunit inactivated influenza vaccine. MiXCR was run by TCRdb on the RT-PCR reads, yielding one entry per CDR3 protein. The sample includes around 650,000 distinct CDR3 sequences, about a sixth of them seen just once. The specimen comprised PBMCs from blood, sampled 11 to 12 days after vaccination. Receptor source: a man aged 45-65 years who received an inactivated influenza vaccine. Each CDR3 is given with its conserved first and last residue. A D gene is named only where the DNA matches it firmly. For some rows the clone size is stated as once, few or many, or as a class when expanded; others skip it.

v_call	clone_size	j_call	d_call	cdr3_aa	cdr3_nt
TRBV6-1	few	TRBJ2-1	TRBD2	CASSPRTSGIYDEQFF	TGTGCCAGCAGTCCCAGGACTAGCGGGATATACGATGAGCAGTTCTTC
TRBV4-2	.	TRBJ1-5	.	CASSAMSNQPQHF	TGTGCCAGCAGCGCGATGAGCAATCAGCCCCAGCATTTT
TRBV2	.	TRBJ2-7	TRBD2	CASSREALYEQYF	TGTGCCAGCAGCCGGGAGGCTCTCTACGAGCAGTACTTC
TRBV4-3	.	TRBJ2-1	.	CASSQDVGVTVF	TGCGCCAGCAGCCAAGATGTCGGGGTTACCGTCTTC
TRBV7-2	.	TRBJ2-5	.	CASSLVRSGETQYF	TGTGCCAGCAGCTTAGTTCGCTCAGGGGAGACCCAGTACTTC
TRBV29-1	many	TRBJ2-3	.	CSVQTSLDTQYF	TGCAGCGTACAGACATCCCTTGATACGCAGTATTTT
TRBV5-1	few	TRBJ2-7	TRBD1	CASSHRTGATYEQYF	TGCGCCAGCAGCCACCGGACAGGGGCAACCTACGAGCAGTACTTC
TRBV11-2	.	TRBJ2-7	.	CASSSRTDPGGEQYF	TGTGCCAGCAGCTCTAGGACAGACCCGGGGGGAGAGCAGTACTTC
TRBV29-1	many	TRBJ1-2	TRBD1	CSVETGGGYTF	TGCAGCGTTGAAACAGGGGGTGGCTACACCTTC
TRBV29-1	few	TRBJ2-7	TRBD2	CSAWTSGDYEQYF	TGCAGCGCTTGGACTAGCGGGGACTACGAGCAGTACTTC
TRBV4-2	few	TRBJ2-1	.	CASSQESGWRSSYNEQFF	TGTGCCAGCAGCCAAGAGTCGGGTTGGCGGAGCTCCTACAATGAGCAGTTCTTC
TRBV30	.	TRBJ1-1	TRBD1	CAWSPPGTGARTEAFF	TGTGCCTGGAGTCCACCCGGGACAGGGGCCAGGACTGAAGCTTTCTTT
TRBV5-6	many	TRBJ1-4	TRBD1	CASSEGTGLDEKLFF	TGTGCCAGCAGCGAAGGGACAGGGTTGGATGAAAAACTGTTTTTT
TRBV7-2	.	TRBJ2-5	TRBD1	CASSFDRAPQYF	TGTGCCAGCAGCTTTGACAGGGCGCCCCAGTACTTC
TRBV4-3	.	TRBJ2-1	.	CASSQGGARGPGGEQFF	TGCGCCAGCAGCCAGGGGGGTGCCCGGGGGCCAGGTGGTGAGCAGTTCTTC
TRBV15	.	TRBJ2-1	.	CATSSAGNEQFF	TGTGCCACCAGCAGTGCGGGGAATGAGCAGTTCTTC
TRBV20-1	.	TRBJ2-3	.	CSARSFLGTDTQYF	TGCAGTGCCAGGAGCTTTCTGGGGACAGATACGCAGTATTTT
TRBV7-2	.	TRBJ2-7	TRBD2	CASSRGNLADSYEQYF	TGTGCCAGCAGCCGGGGCAACCTAGCGGACTCCTACGAGCAGTACTTC
TRBV5-1	once	TRBJ1-6	.	CASSFVTTGTENSPLHF	TGCGCCAGCAGCTTCGTGACTACCGGGACCGAAAATTCACCCCTCCACTTT
TRBV5-6	few	TRBJ1-1	.	CASSLARRSTNTEAFF	TGTGCCAGCAGCTTGGCCCGGAGGAGCACGAACACTGAAGCTTTCTTT
TRBV29-1	few	TRBJ1-1	.	CVVRLGDTEAFF	TGCGTAGTTAGATTAGGCGACACTGAAGCTTTCTTT
TRBV20-1	few	TRBJ1-5	TRBD1	CSATGTANQPQHF	TGCAGTGCTACCGGGACAGCTAATCAGCCCCAGCATTTT
TRBV11-2	.	TRBJ2-1	TRBD2	CASSFGTGTSGINEQFF	TGTGCCAGCAGCTTCGGTACCGGGACTAGCGGGATAAATGAGCAGTTCTTC
TRBV5-1	few	TRBJ1-4	.	CASSPKLDSTNEKLFF	TGCGCCAGCAGCCCTAAACTCGACAGCACTAATGAAAAACTGTTTTTT
TRBV7-2	few	TRBJ1-5	.	CASSHGRANQPQHF	TGTGCCAGCAGTCATGGCAGAGCCAATCAGCCCCAGCATTTT
TRBV10-3	.	TRBJ2-1	.	CAISRDPRSGYNEQFF	TGTGCCATCAGCCGGGATCCCCGGTCGGGTTACAATGAGCAGTTCTTC
TRBV6-5	few	TRBJ2-1	.	CASSYSRNRLDEQFF	TGTGCCAGCAGTTACTCGAGAAACAGGCTCGATGAGCAGTTCTTC
TRBV15	many	TRBJ1-2	.	CATSRDVGGGDGYTF	TGTGCCACCAGCAGAGACGTGGGGGGTGGTGATGGCTACACCTTC
TRBV10-3	few	TRBJ2-3	.	CAISESFSRGSSTDTQYF	TGTGCCATCAGTGAGTCTTTTTCAAGGGGCTCTAGCACAGATACGCAGTATTTT
TRBV7-2	few	TRBJ1-2	.	CASSLVVGGYGYTF	TGTGCCAGCAGCTTAGTGGTAGGGGGCTATGGCTACACCTTC
TRBV5-4	.	TRBJ2-2	.	CASSLLSSGANTGELFF	TGTGCCAGCAGCTTGCTTTCAAGCGGTGCGAACACCGGGGAGCTGTTTTTT
TRBV7-8	few	TRBJ2-7	.	CASSIGGRGEYRSEQYF	TGTGCCAGCAGCATTGGGGGGAGAGGCGAGTACCGCTCCGAGCAGTACTTC
TRBV7-9	.	TRBJ1-4	.	CASSPVVTNEKLFF	TGTGCCAGCAGCCCGGTGGTAACTAATGAAAAACTGTTTTTT
TRBV10-3	.	TRBJ1-1	.	CAISESTAGSTEAFF	TGTGCCATCAGTGAGTCGACGGCGGGGAGCACTGAAGCTTTCTTT
TRBV20-1	.	TRBJ2-5	TRBD2	CSARDSTSGKETQYF	TGCAGTGCTAGAGATTCAACTAGCGGAAAAGAGACCCAGTACTTC
TRBV21-1	.	TRBJ2-3	.	CASSKEAGPGLAGGPGIDTQYF	TGTGCCAGCAGCAAAGAAGCAGGGCCGGGACTAGCGGGAGGGCCGGGCATAGATACGCAGTATTTT
TRBV15	.	TRBJ1-2	.	CATSRDSQVNYGYTF	TGTGCCACCAGCAGAGATTCTCAGGTGAACTATGGCTACACCTTC
TRBV10-3	many	TRBJ2-1	TRBD1	CAISDLVVGQGHGEQFF	TGTGCCATCAGTGACCTTGTTGTGGGACAGGGGCATGGTGAGCAGTTCTTC
TRBV29-1	many	TRBJ2-1	TRBD1	CSVDDRGQFF	TGCAGCGTCGACGACAGGGGCCAGTTCTTC
TRBV7-6	.	TRBJ2-5	TRBD1	CASSLAWTGGVETQYF	TGTGCCAGCAGCTTAGCTTGGACAGGGGGAGTGGAGACCCAGTACTTC
TRBV12-3/TRBV12-4	few	TRBJ1-6	.	CASSPRAGTPLHF	TGTGCCAGCAGTCCTAGGGCAGGGACACCCCTCCACTTT
TRBV20-1	many	TRBJ1-2	.	CSASPQGWGGYGYTF	TGCAGTGCTAGTCCACAGGGATGGGGAGGCTATGGCTACACCTTC
TRBV20-1	.	TRBJ2-1	.	CSAREVPEQFF	TGCAGTGCTAGGGAGGTGCCTGAGCAGTTCTTC
TRBV20-1	.	TRBJ2-6	.	CSAKLKQGIYSGANVLTF	TGCAGTGCCAAGCTCAAACAGGGTATATACTCTGGGGCCAACGTCCTGACTTTC
TRBV25-1	.	TRBJ2-3	TRBD2	CASSELGLAGGGGVTDTQYF	TGTGCCAGCAGTGAACTAGGTCTAGCGGGAGGAGGGGGGGTCACAGATACGCAGTATTTT